The 21 T cell receptor beta chains listed next were all sequenced from one sample in a study of pediatric ulcerative colitis. Generated by immunoSEQ multiplex PCR, the TCRdb table keeps only in-frame clones and is missing some. Counted here are under 50,000 clones, more than 60% occurring once; the ten biggest clones make up less than 4.5%. During colonoscopy, one to two rectal pinch biopsies were collected. Sequencing was performed on gut tissue. Source of these receptors: a girl aged 10 to 17 with moderate ulcerative colitis.

The V gene is TRBV9, the J gene TRBJ2-1; 10 bases are shared with TRBD2. CDR1 is SGDLS, CDR2 YYNGEE, per germline. V gave up 4 bases and J gave up 10 bases; unmatched junction bases: 14. The CDR3 loop spans 16 amino acids. The CDR3 spells CASSTRAGGPSLEQFF. CDR3 DNA: TGTGCCAGCAGCACACGAGCGGGAGGGCCTTCGTTAGAGCAGTTCTTC.

This sequence joins TRBV25-1 and TRBJ1-1; the D gene is possibly TRBD1 (6 bases). The V end lost 6 bases, the J end lost 11 bases, and 16 bases lay between the germline ends. There are 12 residues in the CDR3. The germline V gene has CDR1 MGHDK and CDR2 SYGVNS. The CDR3 DNA is TGTGCCAGCAGCCCGACAGGCTGGGGGGCTTTCTTT. Translated, it gives CASSPTGWGAFF.

This clone was seen a handful of times. The rearrangement links TRBV10-3 to TRBJ2-7; no definite D call. The CDR3 runs to 13 residues. Trimming cost V 3 bases and J 2 bases, with 8 bases left between them. Germline CDR1 is ENHRY and CDR2 is SYGVKD. The CDR3 spells CAISDGQTYEQYF. The CDR3 DNA is TGTGCCATCAGTGACGGGCAAACCTACGAGCAGTACTTC.

V is TRBV6-1 and J is TRBJ1-5; perhaps TRBD1 as D (5 bases). The germline gives CDR1 MNHNS, CDR2 SASEGT. CDR3 size: 14 residues. V was shortened by 7 bases and J by 3 bases, with 13 bases between the two germline ends. CDR3 region: CASKAGWFNQPQHF. The CDR3 DNA reads as TGTGCCAGCAAGGCAGGGTGGTTCAATCAGCCCCAGCATTTT.

This clone was detected only a few times. The rearrangement links TRBV5-6 to TRBJ1-2; D gene ambiguous. Deletions cut 2 bases from V and 0 bases from J, with 11 bases between. Germline loops: CDR1 SGHDT, CDR2 YYEEEE. This CDR3 region has 15 residues. CDR3: CASSFSRLPNYGYTF. The CDR3 nucleotides read TGTGCCAGCAGCTTCTCCAGACTACCTAACTATGGCTACACCTTC.

V and J are TRBV27 and TRBJ2-2; no reliable D call. This CDR3 has 10 residues. CDR1 and CDR2 (germline): MNHEY, SMNVEV (reference sequence). The germline V and J ends were trimmed by 3 bases and 7 bases, with 0 bases remaining between them. DNA of the CDR3: TGTGCCAGCAGTTTCGGGGAGCTGTTTTTT. Its translation is CASSFGELFF.

This chain connects TRBV9 to TRBJ2-7; D gene ambiguous. Germline values: CDR1 SGDLS, CDR2 YYNGEE. CDR3 length: 13 residues. Trimming took off 4 bases at V and 5 bases at J, with 13 bases between the two ends. CDR3: CASSLTMGNEQYF. As DNA, the CDR3 is TGTGCCAGCAGCCTCACCATGGGGAACGAGCAGTACTTC.

The rearrangement links TRBV11-2 to TRBJ1-5; possible D gene TRBD1, 5 bases. The germline V and J ends were trimmed by 5 bases and 7 bases, with 15 bases remaining between them. The germline gives CDR1 SGHAT, CDR2 FQNNGV. CDR3 length: 14 amino acids. DNA for the CDR3: TGTGCCAGCAGCCCAGGGATGGCGGGCCAGCCCCAGCATTTT. It codes for CASSPGMAGQPQHF.

The chain links TRBV19 to TRBJ2-3; D might be TRBD2 (5 bases). V was trimmed by 0 bases and J by 2 bases, leaving 12 bases between them. Germline V lookup: CDR1 LNHDA, CDR2 SQIVND (reference sequence). The CDR3 length is 16 residues. For the CDR3, the DNA is TGTGCCAGTAGTATAGACCCACGGGATTCCACAGATACGCAGTATTTT. It is translated as CASSIDPRDSTDTQYF.

CDR3 amino acids: CASTSWGIGSNQPQHF. CDR3 DNA sequence: TGTGCCAGCACGTCATGGGGGATCGGAAGCAATCAGCCCCAGCATTTT. The chain combines TRBV5-8 with TRBJ1-5, with TRBD1 as a possible D gene (5 bases). Trimming took off 6 bases at V and 1 base at J, with 17 bases between the two ends. Looked up from germline, CDR1 is SGHTS and CDR2 is YDEGEE. This CDR3 contains 16 residues.

V usage is TRBV19 and J usage is TRBJ1-2; D is ambiguous. The CDR3 extends over 18 amino acids. Germline V lookup: CDR1 LNHDA, CDR2 SQIVND (reference sequence). V lost 1 base, J lost 0 bases, and 18 bases lay in between. CDR3 sequence (DNA): TGTGCCAGTAGTATAGTGGGCGGCAGAATACTTACTAACTATGGCTACACCTTC. Protein sequence: CASSIVGGRILTNYGYTF.

The chain couples TRBV15 to TRBJ2-7; 11 bases line up with TRBD1. This CDR3 is built from 15 residues. Germline lookup yields CDR1 LNHNV and CDR2 YYDKDF (reference sequence). With 4 bases clipped from V and 5 bases from J, the junction kept 7 bases outside the gene matches. CDR3 DNA: TGTGCCACCAGCATTTCCGGACAGGGGGCCCACGAGCAGTACTTC. Protein: CATSISGQGAHEQYF.

The V and J genes are TRBV25-1 and TRBJ2-5, with a possible D match to TRBD2 (6 bases). With 5 bases removed from V and 3 bases from J, the gap between germline ends came to 16 bases. This CDR3 has 15 residues. CDR1 is MGHDK and CDR2 is SYGVNS in the germline V gene. The CDR3, as DNA: TGTGCCAGCAGTCACCTCCGGGACTTGGAAGAGACCCAGTACTTC. It codes for CASSHLRDLEETQYF.

V and J are TRBV5-8 and TRBJ1-4; the D gene is possibly TRBD1 (5 bases). CDR1 and CDR2 from the germline V gene are SGHTS and YDEGEE. The CDR3 covers 15 residues. V was clipped by 1 base and J by 3 bases, with 10 bases between them. The CDR3 DNA reads as TGTGCCAGCAGCTTGAACAGGTTACCTAATGAAAAACTGTTTTTT. Its translation is CASSLNRLPNEKLFF.

This sequence joins TRBV6-5 and TRBJ2-5; no clear D gene. The V gene's germline CDR1 is MNHEY and CDR2 SVGAGI. CDR3 length equals 13 residues. The V end was cut by 4 bases, the J end by 3 bases, with 9 bases between. The DNA of the CDR3 is TGTGCCAGCAGTTGGTCGCAGAAAGAGACCCAGTACTTC. The encoded protein is CASSWSQKETQYF.

V usage is TRBV18 and J usage is TRBJ2-1; possibly TRBD2 for D (7 bases). This CDR3 is built from 17 residues. Trimming left V 6 bases short and J 2 bases short, with 20 bases between. CDR1 KGHSH and CDR2 LQKENI come from the germline V gene. CDR3 DNA sequence: TGTGCCAGCTCCGCAGGCGGGGGCCTATCTACCTACAATGAGCAGTTCTTC. As protein: CASSAGGGLSTYNEQFF.

This chain's CDR3 is CASTGSPLYGYTF. DNA of the CDR3: TGTGCCAGCACAGGATCGCCCCTCTATGGCTACACCTTC. The chain carries TRBV6-5 and TRBJ1-2; D ambiguous. V was clipped by 7 bases and J by 4 bases, with 13 bases between them. From germline, CDR1 is MNHEY and CDR2 SVGAGI. The CDR3 totals 13 residues.

The rearrangement links TRBV5-4 to TRBJ2-7; D is possibly TRBD1 (6 bases). Germline loops: CDR1 SGHNT, CDR2 YYREEE (reference sequence). Trimming removed 4 bases from V and 6 bases from J, with 17 bases in between. The CDR3 totals 14 residues. CDR3 amino acids: CASSLRDQGGEQYF. The CDR3, as DNA: TGTGCCAGCAGCCTACGGGACCAAGGGGGCGAGCAGTACTTC.

The V gene is TRBV7-9, the J gene TRBJ2-1; 14 nucleotides agree with TRBD2. V lost 6 bases, J lost 5 bases, and 15 bases stayed unmatched. CDR3 length: 19 residues. CDR1 and CDR2 from the germline V gene are SEHNR and FQNEAQ (reference sequence). CDR3 in amino acids: CASRLTGTSGRIVDNEQFF. The CDR3 region has the DNA TGTGCCAGCAGACTTACCGGGACTAGCGGGAGAATTGTCGACAATGAGCAGTTCTTC.

The chain couples TRBV7-2 to TRBJ2-7; TRBD2 is a possible D gene (6 bases). This CDR3 is 15 amino acids long. Trimming pared 1 base from V and 3 bases from J, leaving 13 bases between. CDR1 and CDR2 from the germline V gene are SGHTA and FQGNSA. CDR3 sequence: CASSLVGGRGYEQYF. The CDR3 DNA reads TGTGCCAGCAGCTTAGTAGGAGGGAGAGGCTACGAGCAGTACTTC.

The chain couples TRBV30 to TRBJ2-1; TRBD1 matches 11 bases. The CDR3 runs 15 residues. Trimming at V came to 3 bases and at J to 8 bases, leaving 9 bases not matched to a gene. CDR1 GTSNPN and CDR2 SVGIG come from the germline V gene (reference sequence). The DNA for the CDR3 is TGTGCCTGGAGGCACGCGGACAGGGGGCACCATGAGCAGTTCTTC. This codes for CAWRHADRGHHEQFF.